The T cell receptor (beta chain) under discussion was sequenced for a study of T-cell reconstitution after alpha-beta-depleted transplantation in children. Points from the study as a whole: The origin of high day-60 TCRbeta diversity in some patients lay in surviving recipient T cells and thymic progenitors. There were reportedly several hundred expanded graft clones from which alpha-beta T cells came about two months after transplant.

With V trimmed by 3 bases and J by 2 bases, 7 bases remained unmatched. Germline V lookup: CDR1 SGHTA, CDR2 FQGTGA. The CDR3 has 16 residues. A library of TCRbeta sequences, prepared with unique molecular identifiers, was generated. MiXCR, applied by TCRdb to the PCR reads, yields one record per CDR3 protein. The sample lists about 830,000 distinct CDR3 sequences, 16% occurring once. Turning to this clonotype: Its antigen is undetermined.

This clonotype originated in a male patient younger than 18 who had a stem cell transplant for acute lymphoblastic leukemia, so the T cells may come from the graft donor. This rearrangement joins TRBV7-3 to TRBJ2-1; TRBD2 matches 7 bases. The starting material was PBMCs, mostly from graft donor cells, obtained 360 days after TCRalphabeta/CD19-depleted stem cell transplant. CDR3 in amino acids: CASSFPSGTAYNEQFF. The CDR3 nucleotides are TGTGCCAGCAGCTTCCCTAGCGGTACCGCCTACAATGAGCAGTTCTTC. Complete variable domain (other parts from reference TRBV7-3 and TRBJ2-1): GAGVSQTPSNKVTEKGKYVELRCDPISGHTALYWYRQSLGQGPEFLIYFQGTGAADDSGLPNDRFFAVRPEGSVSTLKIQRTERGDSAVYLCASSFPSGTAYNEQFFGPGTRLTVL.